This T cell receptor beta chain derives from a study of blood T cell repertoires in COVID-19. Study at large: COVID-19 samples collected from the United States, Italy and Spain covered acute and convalescent phases. The cDNA or gDNA used as material had been derived from T cells, B-cell-depleted T cells, or PBMCs.

Per germline, CDR1 LGHDT and CDR2 YNNKEL (reference sequence). This CDR3 contains 15 residues. V lost 0 bases and J 6 bases, leaving 11 bases between the germline ends. Authors' methods: Amplifying reference gene primers gave estimates of nucleated cell counts. The method was immunoSEQ multiplex PCR; TCRdb's version includes in-frame clones alone and lacks a portion of them. V and J calls and clone size are copied from that table; D and trimming were computed from the DNA. The data show a few hundred thousand clones, roughly 84% seen once. The specimen sequenced was peripheral blood. The source of this sequence is an older woman who had recovered from COVID-19. The rearrangement links TRBV3-1 (or the pseudogene TRBV3-2) to TRBJ1-4; perhaps TRBD1 as D (5 bases). The DNA of the CDR3 is TGTGCCAGCAGCCAAGATCCGGCAGGGTATGAAAAACTGTTTTTT. Translation gives CASSQDPAGYEKLFF.